This entry concerns a single TCR beta chain. Its antigen is as yet unknown. This sample is part of a study of T cell repertoires and HLA-DP antigens. Background on the study: One alloantigen had 9 to 11 groove amino acid differences from self, the other one. The donors, ranging 18-to-29 to 60-to-69 years, included a couple of males and one female. DNA input averaged roughly 210 ng in sorted CD137+CD4+ and roughly 1,300 ng in pre-culture CD4+. General study results and limits: Clones undetected before culture averaged about 35% against one allele and 50.6% against the other.

Using immunoSEQ multiplex PCR, the repertoire was profiled, and TCRdb retains in-frame clones only, with some absent. The table shows around 90,000 clones, with 86% occurring only once. The source is a man aged 45 to 65 in good health and CMV-seronegative. Sequencing used CD4+ T cells from PBMCs.

The CDR3 sequence is CASSNRGPGLAGSYEQYF. In nucleotides, the CDR3 is TGCGCCAGCAGCAACAGGGGGCCTGGGCTAGCGGGGTCCTACGAGCAGTACTTC. This chain joins TRBV5-1 and TRBJ2-7; D may correspond to TRBD1 or TRBD2 (9 bases each). Trimming removed 4 bases from V and 1 base from J, with 24 bases in between. Germline lookup yields CDR1 SGHRS and CDR2 YFSETQ. The CDR3 is made up of 18 amino acids.